The present T cell receptor beta chain was sequenced within a study of Ad26.COV2.S vaccination and SARS-CoV-2 variants. Study in general: Intramuscular Ad26.COV2.S at 5x10^10 or 1x10^11 viral particles. Findings of the study overall: Reportedly, spike-specific CD8+ and CD4+ T cell responses achieved substantial breadth once vaccination had taken place.

In the case of this clone: The antigen is not known.

Germline V gene data show CDR1 as MGHRA and CDR2 as YSYEKL. J lost 3 bases, V lost 1 base, and 4 bases had no gene match. The CDR3 sequence is 16 residues long. Treatment described: some 20 received Ad26.COV2.S at low or high dose, single or two shots; roughly five received placebo; per-sample allocation not given. Samples analyzed were those drawn on day 63 after the first vaccine or placebo injection. Wuhan-strain SARS-CoV-2 spike was expressed by the Ad26 vector that made up the vaccine. Libraries were prepared by immunoSEQ multiplex PCR; TCRdb keeps only in-frame clonotypes and omits some of them. Of 450,000 to 550,000 clones listed, approximately 92% are singletons.

The sequenced sample was peripheral blood, obtained in a trial of Ad26.COV2.S vaccine versus placebo. The chain employs TRBV4-1 and TRBJ2-2; 8 bases are shared with TRBD1. The receptor was isolated from a person aged 18-60 years who received the Ad26.COV2.S COVID-19 vaccine or a placebo. The CDR3 spells CASSQVLDRDTGELFF. As DNA, the CDR3 is TGCGCCAGCAGCCAAGTATTGGACAGGGACACCGGGGAGCTGTTTTTT.